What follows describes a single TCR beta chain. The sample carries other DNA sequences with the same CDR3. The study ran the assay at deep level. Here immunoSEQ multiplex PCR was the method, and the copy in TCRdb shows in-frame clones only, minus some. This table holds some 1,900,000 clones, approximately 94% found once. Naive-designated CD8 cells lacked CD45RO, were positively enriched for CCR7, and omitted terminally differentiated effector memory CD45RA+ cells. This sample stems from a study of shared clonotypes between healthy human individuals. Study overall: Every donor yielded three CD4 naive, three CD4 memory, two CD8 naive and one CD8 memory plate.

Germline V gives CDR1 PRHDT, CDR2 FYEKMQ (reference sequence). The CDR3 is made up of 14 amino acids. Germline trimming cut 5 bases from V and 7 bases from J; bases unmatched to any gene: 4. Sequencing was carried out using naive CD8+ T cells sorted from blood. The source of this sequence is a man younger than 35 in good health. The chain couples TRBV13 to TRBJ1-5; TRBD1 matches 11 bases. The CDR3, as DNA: TGTGCCAGCAGCCTCGGGACAGGGGGACAGCCCCAGCATTTT. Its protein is CASSLGTGGQPQHF.